This T cell receptor beta chain derives from a study of blood T cell repertoires in COVID-19 (dated by TCRdb to the early 2020s). With regard to the full study: The collaborator samples originated in the United States, Italy and Spain and spanned the acute and convalescent phases of COVID-19. The material from the prospective study consisted of cDNA or gDNA derived from T cells, B-cell-depleted T cells, or PBMCs. The dataset comprised deeply sampled blood TCRbeta repertoires from subjects exposed to, actively infected with, or recovered from COVID-19. The repertoires were made available in a free public database intended to serve as a resource for research on the immune response to SARS-CoV-2. Samples came from the ongoing ImmuneRACE study (first 160 participants) plus 1,254 subjects from 6 global collaborators. Sample metadata almost always included a de-identified subject ID, COVID-19 status, age in years and sex. Where available, HLA class I and class II types were obtained from metadata supplied by the sample provider rather than from assay-based typing. Beyond this particular receptor, the publication reports: Clinical and demographic metadata were provided uncurated, with the amount varying by source and participant.

Collaborating institutions collected whole blood in K2EDTA tubes following their own protocols. For TCRbeta analysis, collaborators shipped samples as frozen whole blood, isolated PBMCs, or DNA extracted from either of those sample types. V is cut by 6 bases and J by 0 bases, and the space between the germline ends is 16 bases. Via the germline V gene (reference sequence), CDR1 is LNHDA and CDR2 SQIVND. CDR3 length: 16 amino acids, cysteine to phenylalanine. Only the CDR3 DNA stays, 48 bases, in frame from base 1. On this clone: Its antigen has not been determined. No base-level quality is on record; no much larger clone is a single base apart.

TCRbeta CDR3 regions were amplified from genomic DNA using the immunoSEQ Assay, a bias-controlled multiplex PCR. The original pipeline was this. The number of nucleated cells in each sample was estimated from the amplification of reference gene primers within the assay. To quantify the absolute abundance of each unique TCRbeta CDR3 rearrangement, sequence reads were collapsed and filtered. For each sample, productive Simpson clonality was calculated by taking the square root of Simpson's diversity index across productive rearrangements. Held by TCRdb, this immuneACCESS table contains in-frame sequences only and omits some clones. Under half of the omission traces to an unresolved V gene where checked; the cause of the rest is unknown. V and J calls and clone size are given by that table; D and trimming were obtained from the DNA. Present in this sample are about 180,000 clones, 85% to 90% of which were seen just once. The ten biggest clones cover roughly 2.9% of the sample.

The source of this sequence is a woman in her 30s with active or convalescent COVID-19. This chain is built from TRBV19 and TRBJ2-3; the D gene cannot be named for sure. Sample: peripheral blood. In nucleotides, the sequence is TGTGCCAGTAGGGCCGCGGATGTAGTGAGCACAGATACGCAGTATTTT. This encodes CASRAADVVSTDTQYF.